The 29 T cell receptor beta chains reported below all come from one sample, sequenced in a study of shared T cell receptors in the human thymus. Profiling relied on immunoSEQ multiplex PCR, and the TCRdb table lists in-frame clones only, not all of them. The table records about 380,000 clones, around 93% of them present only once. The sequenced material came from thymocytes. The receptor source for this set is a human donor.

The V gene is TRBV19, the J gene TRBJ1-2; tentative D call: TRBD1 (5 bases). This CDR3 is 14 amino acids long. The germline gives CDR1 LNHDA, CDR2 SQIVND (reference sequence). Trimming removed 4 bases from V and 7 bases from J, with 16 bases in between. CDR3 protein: CASSTYSPGGGYTF. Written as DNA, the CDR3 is TGTGCCAGTAGTACTTACTCCCCCGGGGGTGGCTACACCTTC.

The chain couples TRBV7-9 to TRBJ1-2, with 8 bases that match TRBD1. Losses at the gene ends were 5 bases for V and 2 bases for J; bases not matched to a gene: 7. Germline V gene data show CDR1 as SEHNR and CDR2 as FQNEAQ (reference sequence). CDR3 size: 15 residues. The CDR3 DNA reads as TGTGCCAGCAGCCAACCGGGACAGGAAAACTATGGCTACACCTTC. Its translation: CASSQPGQENYGYTF.

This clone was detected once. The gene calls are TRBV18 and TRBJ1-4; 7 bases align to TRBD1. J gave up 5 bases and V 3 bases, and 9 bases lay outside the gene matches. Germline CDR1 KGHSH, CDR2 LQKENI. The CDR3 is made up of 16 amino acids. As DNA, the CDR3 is TGTGCCAGCTCACCGGGATGGGACAGAGCAAATGAAAAACTGTTTTTT. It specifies CASSPGWDRANEKLFF.

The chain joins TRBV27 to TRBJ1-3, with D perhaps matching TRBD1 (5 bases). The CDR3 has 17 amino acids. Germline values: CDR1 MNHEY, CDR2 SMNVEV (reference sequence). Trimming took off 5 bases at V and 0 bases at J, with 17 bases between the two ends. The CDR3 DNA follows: TGTGCCAGCAGTCCCACGGGAGGGGTGTACTCTGGAAACACCATATATTTT. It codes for CASSPTGGVYSGNTIYF.

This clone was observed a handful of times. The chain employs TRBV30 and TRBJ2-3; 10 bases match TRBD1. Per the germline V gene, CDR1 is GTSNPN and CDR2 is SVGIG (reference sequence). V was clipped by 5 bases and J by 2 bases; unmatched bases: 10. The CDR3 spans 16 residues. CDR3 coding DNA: TGTGCCTGGGATCCGGGGACAGGGGCTGTCACAGATACGCAGTATTTT. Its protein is CAWDPGTGAVTDTQYF. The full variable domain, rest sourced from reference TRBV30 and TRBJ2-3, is SQTIHQWPATLVQPVGSPLSLECTVEGTSNPNLYWYRQAAGRGLQLLFYSVGIGQISSEVPQNLSASRPQDRQFILSSKKLLLSDSGFYLCAWDPGTGAVTDTQYFGPGTRLTVL.

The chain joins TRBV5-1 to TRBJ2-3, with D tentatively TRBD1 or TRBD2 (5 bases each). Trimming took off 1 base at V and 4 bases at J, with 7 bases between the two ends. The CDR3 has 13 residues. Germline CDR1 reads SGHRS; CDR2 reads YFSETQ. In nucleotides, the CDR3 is TGCGCCAGCAGCTTGCGGGGCCCAGATACGCAGTATTTT. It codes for CASSLRGPDTQYF.

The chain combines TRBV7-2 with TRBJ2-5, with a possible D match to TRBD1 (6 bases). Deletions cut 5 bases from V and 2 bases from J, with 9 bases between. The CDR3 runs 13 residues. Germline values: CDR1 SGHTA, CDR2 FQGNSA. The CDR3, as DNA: TGTGCCAGCAGCCGAGACAGGCAAGAGACCCAGTACTTC. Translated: CASSRDRQETQYF. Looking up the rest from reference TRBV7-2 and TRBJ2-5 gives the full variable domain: GAGVSQSPSNKVTEKGKDVELRCDPISGHTALYWYRQSLGQGLEFLIYFQGNSAPDKSGLPSDRFSAERTGGSVSTLTIQRTQQEDSAVYLCASSRDRQETQYFGPGTRLLVL.

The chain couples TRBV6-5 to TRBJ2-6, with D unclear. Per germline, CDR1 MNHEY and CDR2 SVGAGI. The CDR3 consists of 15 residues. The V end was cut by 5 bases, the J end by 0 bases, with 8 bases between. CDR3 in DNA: TGTGCCAGCAGTCCAAACTGCTCTGGGGCCAACGTCCTGACTTTC. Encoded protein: CASSPNCSGANVLTF.

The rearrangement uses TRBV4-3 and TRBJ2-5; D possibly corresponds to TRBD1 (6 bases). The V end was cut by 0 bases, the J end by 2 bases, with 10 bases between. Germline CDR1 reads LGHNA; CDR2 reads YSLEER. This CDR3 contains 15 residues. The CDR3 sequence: CASSQDPDRQETQYF. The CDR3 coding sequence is TGCGCCAGCAGCCAAGATCCGGACAGACAAGAGACCCAGTACTTC.

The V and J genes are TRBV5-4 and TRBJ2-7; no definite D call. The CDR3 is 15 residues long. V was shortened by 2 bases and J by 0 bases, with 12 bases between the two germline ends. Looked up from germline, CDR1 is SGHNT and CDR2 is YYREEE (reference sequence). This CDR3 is CASSLRPRSSYEQYF. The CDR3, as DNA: TGTGCCAGCAGCTTAAGGCCCCGAAGCTCCTACGAGCAGTACTTC.

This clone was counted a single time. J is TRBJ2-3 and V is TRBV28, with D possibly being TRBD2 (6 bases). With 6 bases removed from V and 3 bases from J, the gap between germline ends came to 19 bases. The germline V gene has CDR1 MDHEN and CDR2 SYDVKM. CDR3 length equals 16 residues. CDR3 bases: TGTGCCAGCAGCCTTCCAAAGGGAGGCGGAACAGATACGCAGTATTTT. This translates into CASSLPKGGGTDTQYF.

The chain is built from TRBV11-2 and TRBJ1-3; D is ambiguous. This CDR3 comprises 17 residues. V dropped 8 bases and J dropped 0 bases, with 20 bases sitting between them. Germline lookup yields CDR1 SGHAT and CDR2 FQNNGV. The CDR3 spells CASRQRVQILSGNTIYF. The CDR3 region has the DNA TGTGCCAGCCGCCAAAGGGTGCAGATCCTCTCTGGAAACACCATATATTTT.

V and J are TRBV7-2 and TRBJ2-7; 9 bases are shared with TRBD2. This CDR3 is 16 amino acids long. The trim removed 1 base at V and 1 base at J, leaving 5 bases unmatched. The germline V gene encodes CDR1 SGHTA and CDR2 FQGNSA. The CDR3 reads CASSLEASGDSYEQYF. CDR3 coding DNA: TGTGCCAGCAGCTTAGAGGCTAGCGGGGATTCCTACGAGCAGTACTTC.

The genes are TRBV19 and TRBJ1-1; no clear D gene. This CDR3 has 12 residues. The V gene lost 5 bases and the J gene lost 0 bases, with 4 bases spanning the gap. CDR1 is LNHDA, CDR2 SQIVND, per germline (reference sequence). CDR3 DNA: TGTGCCAGTAGTGGGGTGAACACTGAAGCTTTCTTT. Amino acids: CASSGVNTEAFF.

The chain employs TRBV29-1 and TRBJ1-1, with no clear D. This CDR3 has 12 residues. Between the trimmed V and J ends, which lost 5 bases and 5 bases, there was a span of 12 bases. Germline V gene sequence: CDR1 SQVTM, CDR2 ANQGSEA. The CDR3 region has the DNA TGCAGCGTTAATACTCCCCCGACTGAAGCTTTCTTT. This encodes CSVNTPPTEAFF.

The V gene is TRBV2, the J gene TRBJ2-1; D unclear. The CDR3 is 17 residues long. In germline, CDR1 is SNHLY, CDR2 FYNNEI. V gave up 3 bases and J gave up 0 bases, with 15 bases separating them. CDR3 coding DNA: TGTGCCAGCAGTGAGGAAGAACGGCAGAGCTCCTACAATGAGCAGTTCTTC. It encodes CASSEEERQSSYNEQFF. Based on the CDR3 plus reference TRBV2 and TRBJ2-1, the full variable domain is EPEVTQTPSHQVTQMGQEVILRCVPISNHLYFYWYRQILGQKVEFLVSFYNNEISEKSEIFDDQFSVERPDGSNFTLKIRSTKLEDSAMYFCASSEEERQSSYNEQFFGPGTRLTVL.

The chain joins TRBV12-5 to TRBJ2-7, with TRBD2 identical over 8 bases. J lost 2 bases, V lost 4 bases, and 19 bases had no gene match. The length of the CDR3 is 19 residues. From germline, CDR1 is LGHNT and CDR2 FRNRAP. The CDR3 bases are TGTGCTAGTGGTTGCGCCCCGGGGCCAGCGGGAGCCCCCACCTACGAGCAGTACTTC. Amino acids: CASGCAPGPAGAPTYEQYF.

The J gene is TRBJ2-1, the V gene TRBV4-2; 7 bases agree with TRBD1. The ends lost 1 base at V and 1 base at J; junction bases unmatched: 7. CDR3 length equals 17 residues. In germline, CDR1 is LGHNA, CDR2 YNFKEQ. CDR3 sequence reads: CASSQGLRTGSYNEQFF. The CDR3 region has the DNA TGTGCCAGCAGCCAAGGGTTAAGGACAGGTTCCTACAATGAGCAGTTCTTC.

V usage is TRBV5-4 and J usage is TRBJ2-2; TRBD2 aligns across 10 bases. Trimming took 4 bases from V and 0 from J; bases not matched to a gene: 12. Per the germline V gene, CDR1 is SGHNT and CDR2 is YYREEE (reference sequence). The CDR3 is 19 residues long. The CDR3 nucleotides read TGTGCCAGCAGCACGGGAGGACTAGCGGCCCTTGCGAACACCGGGGAGCTGTTTTTT. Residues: CASSTGGLAALANTGELFF. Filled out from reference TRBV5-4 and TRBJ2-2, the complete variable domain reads ETGVTQSPTHLIKTRGQQVTLRCSSQSGHNTVSWYQQALGQGPQFIFQYYREEENGRGNFPPRFSGLQFPNYSSELNVNALELDDSALYLCASSTGGLAALANTGELFFGEGSRLTVL.

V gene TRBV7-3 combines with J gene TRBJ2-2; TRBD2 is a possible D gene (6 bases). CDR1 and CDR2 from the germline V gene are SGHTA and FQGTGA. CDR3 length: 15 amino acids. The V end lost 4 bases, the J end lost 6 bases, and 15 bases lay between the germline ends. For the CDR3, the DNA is TGTGCCAGCAGCTCCAGGGACTCCTCTCCCGGGGAGCTGTTTTTT. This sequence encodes CASSSRDSSPGELFF.

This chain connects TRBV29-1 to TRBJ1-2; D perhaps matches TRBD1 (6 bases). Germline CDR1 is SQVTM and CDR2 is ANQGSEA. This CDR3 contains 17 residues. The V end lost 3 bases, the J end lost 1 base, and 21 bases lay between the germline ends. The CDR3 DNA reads TGCAGCGTTGACCCCCCCAGGGGAAGGGACCTTAACTATGGCTACACCTTC. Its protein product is CSVDPPRGRDLNYGYTF.

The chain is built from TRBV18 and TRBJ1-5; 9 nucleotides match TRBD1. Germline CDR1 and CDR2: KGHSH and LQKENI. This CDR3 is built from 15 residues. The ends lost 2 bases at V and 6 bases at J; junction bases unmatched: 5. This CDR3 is CASSPGTGRFQPQHF. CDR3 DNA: TGTGCCAGCTCACCAGGGACAGGGAGGTTTCAGCCCCAGCATTTT.

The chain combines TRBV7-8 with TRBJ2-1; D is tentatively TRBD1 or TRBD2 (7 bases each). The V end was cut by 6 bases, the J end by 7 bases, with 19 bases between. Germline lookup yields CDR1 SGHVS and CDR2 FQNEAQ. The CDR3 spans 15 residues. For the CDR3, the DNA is TGTGCCAGCAGGCTACAGGGGCTAGCGGTGAATGAGCAGTTCTTC. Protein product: CASRLQGLAVNEQFF.

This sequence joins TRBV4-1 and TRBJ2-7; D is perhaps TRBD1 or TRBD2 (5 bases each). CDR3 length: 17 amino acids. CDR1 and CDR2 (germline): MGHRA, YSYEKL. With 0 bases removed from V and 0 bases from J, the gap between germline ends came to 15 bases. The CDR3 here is CASSQERGRPLSYEQYF. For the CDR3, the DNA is TGCGCCAGCAGCCAAGAACGGGGACGTCCACTCTCCTACGAGCAGTACTTC.

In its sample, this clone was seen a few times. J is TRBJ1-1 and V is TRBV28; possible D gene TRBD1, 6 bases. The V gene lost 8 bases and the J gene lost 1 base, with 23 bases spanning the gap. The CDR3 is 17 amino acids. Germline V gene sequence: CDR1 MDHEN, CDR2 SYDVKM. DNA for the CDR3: TGTGCCAGCTCCCTATCCTTGGCAGGGGCACCGAACACTGAAGCTTTCTTT. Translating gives CASSLSLAGAPNTEAFF. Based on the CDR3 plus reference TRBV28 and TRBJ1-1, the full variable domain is DVKVTQSSRYLVKRTGEKVFLECVQDMDHENMFWYRQDPGLGLRLIYFSYDVKMKEKGDIPEGYSVSREKKERFSLILESASTNQTSMYLCASSLSLAGAPNTEAFFGQGTRLTVV.

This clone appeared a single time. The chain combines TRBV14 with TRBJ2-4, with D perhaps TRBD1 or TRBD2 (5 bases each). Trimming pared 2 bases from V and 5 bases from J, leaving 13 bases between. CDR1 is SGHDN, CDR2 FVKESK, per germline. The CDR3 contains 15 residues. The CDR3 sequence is CASSQSDSGENIQYF. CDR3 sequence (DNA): TGTGCCAGCAGCCAATCCGACAGCGGCGAAAACATTCAGTACTTC.

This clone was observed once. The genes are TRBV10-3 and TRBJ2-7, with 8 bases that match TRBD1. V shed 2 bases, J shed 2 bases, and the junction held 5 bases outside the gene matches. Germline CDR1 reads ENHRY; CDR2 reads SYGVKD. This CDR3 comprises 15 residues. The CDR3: CAISETPGQAYEQYF. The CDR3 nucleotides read TGTGCCATCAGTGAGACGCCGGGACAGGCCTACGAGCAGTACTTC.

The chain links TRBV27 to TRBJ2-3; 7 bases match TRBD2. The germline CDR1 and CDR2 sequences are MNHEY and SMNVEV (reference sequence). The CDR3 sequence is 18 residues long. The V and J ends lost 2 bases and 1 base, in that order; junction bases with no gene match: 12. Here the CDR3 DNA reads TGTGCCAGCAGTTTAGCCACCTCTCTGGCGGGAGGCACAGATACGCAGTATTTT. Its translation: CASSLATSLAGGTDTQYF.

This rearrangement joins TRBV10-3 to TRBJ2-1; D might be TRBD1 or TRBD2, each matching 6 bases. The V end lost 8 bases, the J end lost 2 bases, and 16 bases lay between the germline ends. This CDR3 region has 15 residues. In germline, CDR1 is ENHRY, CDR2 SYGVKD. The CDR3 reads CAISAGTSAYNEQFF. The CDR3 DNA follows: TGTGCCATCTCTGCGGGGACATCGGCCTACAATGAGCAGTTCTTC.